The rows below give T cell receptor beta chains drawn from one sample of a study of T-cell reconstitution after alpha-beta-depleted transplantation in children. TCRdb recomputed calls from the PCR reads with MiXCR, one row per CDR3 protein. The repertoire includes more than 550,000 distinct CDR3 sequences, 8% to 11% of them detected once, and about 4.2% sits in the top ten. Source: PBMCs from the stem cell graft donor, taken from the stem cell graft. Receptors were obtained from a human donor who donated a stem cell graft to a child with acute myeloid leukemia. The CDR3 runs from the conserved cysteine through the conserved F or W. Fields, in order: V gene, D gene, clone size, J gene, CDR3 DNA, CDR3 protein. The D gene is left open where the match is weak. Size is stated for part of the rows, as once, few or many counts, or as a class when the clone is expanded.

V gene: TRBV20-1; D gene: NA; clone size: many; J gene: TRBJ1-6; CDR3 DNA: TGCAGCCTTCGACAGGCAAATTCACCCCTCCACTTT; CDR3 protein: CSLRQANSPLHF
V gene: TRBV29-1; D gene: NA; clone size: few; J gene: TRBJ1-1; CDR3 DNA: TGCAGCGCCATTAATTGGCAATTGGACACTGAAGCTTTCTTT; CDR3 protein: CSAINWQLDTEAFF
V gene: TRBV6-2/TRBV6-3; D gene: TRBD1; clone size: few; J gene: TRBJ2-7; CDR3 DNA: TGTGCCAGCACCCCAGCCGGGACAGTCACCTACGAGCAGTACTTC; CDR3 protein: CASTPAGTVTYEQYF
V gene: TRBV29-1; D gene: TRBD2; clone size: NA; J gene: TRBJ2-3; CDR3 DNA: TGCAGCGTGAAGAAAGGGATAGCGGGAGGGTCAGATACGCAGTATTTT; CDR3 protein: CSVKKGIAGGSDTQYF
V gene: TRBV7-2; D gene: NA; clone size: many; J gene: TRBJ2-3; CDR3 DNA: TGTGCCAGCAGTCACCCTAGCACAGATACGCAGTATTTT; CDR3 protein: CASSHPSTDTQYF
V gene: TRBV5-6; D gene: TRBD1; clone size: few; J gene: TRBJ2-6; CDR3 DNA: TGTGCCAGCAGCTTGGGACAGGGATGGTTGGCTGGGGCCAACGTCCTGACTTTC; CDR3 protein: CASSLGQGWLAGANVLTF
V gene: TRBV7-2; D gene: NA; clone size: many; J gene: TRBJ2-3; CDR3 DNA: TGTGCCAGCAGCTTAGCCACTAGCACAGATACGCAGTATTTT; CDR3 protein: CASSLATSTDTQYF
V gene: TRBV6-1; D gene: TRBD2; clone size: few; J gene: TRBJ2-1; CDR3 DNA: TGTGCCAGCAATCTAGGACGACTAGCGGGAGGTAAGAATGAGCAGTTCTTC; CDR3 protein: CASNLGRLAGGKNEQFF
V gene: TRBV20-1; D gene: TRBD2; clone size: few; J gene: TRBJ2-2; CDR3 DNA: TGCAGTGCTATTTCGCGGGAGGGCTACACCGGGGAGCTGTTTTTT; CDR3 protein: CSAISREGYTGELFF
V gene: TRBV28; D gene: NA; clone size: few; J gene: TRBJ2-1; CDR3 DNA: TGTGCCAGCAGTTCCCCGACCAATGAGCAGTTCTTC; CDR3 protein: CASSSPTNEQFF
V gene: TRBV10-3; D gene: TRBD1; clone size: few; J gene: TRBJ2-1; CDR3 DNA: TGTGCCACCCTGGACAGGGTAAATGAGCAGTTCTTC; CDR3 protein: CATLDRVNEQFF
V gene: TRBV5-6; D gene: NA; clone size: many; J gene: TRBJ1-2; CDR3 DNA: TGTGCCAGCAGCTTGGGCGACAGGGGCTACACCTTC; CDR3 protein: CASSLGDRGYTF
V gene: TRBV9; D gene: TRBD2; clone size: many; J gene: TRBJ2-3; CDR3 DNA: TGTGCCAGCAGCACCAGACTAGCGGGGGGAGATACGCAGTATTTT; CDR3 protein: CASSTRLAGGDTQYF
V gene: TRBV7-9; D gene: NA; clone size: NA; J gene: TRBJ2-2; CDR3 DNA: TGTGCCAGCACCCGATCATCCGGGGAGCTGTTTTTT; CDR3 protein: CASTRSSGELFF
V gene: TRBV12-3/TRBV12-4; D gene: NA; clone size: many; J gene: TRBJ1-1; CDR3 DNA: TGTGCCAGCAGTCCAGGGGTCCAGGGGACCGCTTTCTTT; CDR3 protein: CASSPGVQGTAFF
V gene: TRBV6-1; D gene: TRBD1; clone size: many; J gene: TRBJ2-1; CDR3 DNA: TGTGCCAGCAGTGAAACTCGGACAGGTAGTTACAATGAGCAGTTCTTC; CDR3 protein: CASSETRTGSYNEQFF
V gene: TRBV2; D gene: TRBD2; clone size: NA; J gene: TRBJ2-3; CDR3 DNA: TGTGCCAGCAGGACTAGCGGGTCTCGAGTGGATACGCAGTATTTT; CDR3 protein: CASRTSGSRVDTQYF
V gene: TRBV20-1; D gene: NA; clone size: many; J gene: TRBJ1-6; CDR3 DNA: TGCAGTGCTAGAGATCTCTTGGCGGGGGCCCATAATTCACCCCTCCACTTT; CDR3 protein: CSARDLLAGAHNSPLHF
V gene: TRBV7-9; D gene: TRBD1; clone size: NA; J gene: TRBJ2-2; CDR3 DNA: TGTGCCAGCAGCCCCCGGGACAGGGCGAACACCGGGGAGCTGTTTTTT; CDR3 protein: CASSPRDRANTGELFF
V gene: TRBV6-5; D gene: NA; clone size: many; J gene: TRBJ2-7; CDR3 DNA: TGTGCCAGCAGTTACTCGTATGAGACAGTCTACGAGCAGTACTTC; CDR3 protein: CASSYSYETVYEQYF
V gene: TRBV12-3/TRBV12-4; D gene: TRBD2; clone size: many; J gene: TRBJ2-2; CDR3 DNA: TGTGCCAGTAGGGTGATTAGCGGGAGCACCGGGGAGCTGTTTTTT; CDR3 protein: CASRVISGSTGELFF
V gene: TRBV27; D gene: NA; clone size: few; J gene: TRBJ2-3; CDR3 DNA: TGTGCCAGCAGTTTCTTGGGAGCGAGCACAGATACGCAGTATTTT; CDR3 protein: CASSFLGASTDTQYF
V gene: TRBV7-2; D gene: TRBD2; clone size: NA; J gene: TRBJ2-3; CDR3 DNA: TGTGCCAGCAGCCCGTTTGTCGGGACTAGGCTTACAGATACGCAGTATTTT; CDR3 protein: CASSPFVGTRLTDTQYF
V gene: TRBV6-5; D gene: TRBD2; clone size: NA; J gene: TRBJ2-7; CDR3 DNA: TGTGCCAGCAGTTCCTTCCTAGCGGGAGGGGGCGAGCAGTACTTC; CDR3 protein: CASSSFLAGGGEQYF
V gene: TRBV5-1; D gene: NA; clone size: few; J gene: TRBJ1-4; CDR3 DNA: TGCGCCAGCAGAGGGGAGGAGGAAAAACTGTTTTTT; CDR3 protein: CASRGEEEKLFF
V gene: TRBV6-2/TRBV6-3; D gene: TRBD2; clone size: NA; J gene: TRBJ2-7; CDR3 DNA: TGTGCCAGCACTTCCTTCGGAGCGGGAGATTACGAGCAGTACTTC; CDR3 protein: CASTSFGAGDYEQYF
V gene: TRBV29-1; D gene: NA; clone size: many; J gene: TRBJ1-5; CDR3 DNA: TGCAGCGTTGACGGGGGGTTGGGTCAGCCCCAGCATTTT; CDR3 protein: CSVDGGLGQPQHF
V gene: TRBV9; D gene: NA; clone size: many; J gene: TRBJ2-3; CDR3 DNA: TGTGCCAGCAGCTCTGGGGATCGCGGGGACGGCACAGATACGCAGTATTTT; CDR3 protein: CASSSGDRGDGTDTQYF
V gene: TRBV3-1; D gene: NA; clone size: few; J gene: TRBJ2-7; CDR3 DNA: TGTGCCAGCAGCCCTACAGGGTATTCCTACGAGCAGTACTTC; CDR3 protein: CASSPTGYSYEQYF
V gene: TRBV7-3; D gene: NA; clone size: NA; J gene: TRBJ2-2; CDR3 DNA: TGTGCCAGCAGCCAGCCAGCCGGGGAGCTGTTTTTT; CDR3 protein: CASSQPAGELFF